This T cell receptor (beta chain) was observed in a study of blood T cell repertoires in COVID-19. Study-wide background: Material from acute and convalescent COVID-19 was sourced from the United States, Italy and Spain.

Original methodology: The assay estimated nucleated cells by amplifying reference gene primers. The repertoire was sequenced with immunoSEQ multiplex PCR; TCRdb's copy has only in-frame clones and lacks some. The V and J calls and clone size are taken from that table; D and trimming were inferred from the DNA. The repertoire has 55,000 to 70,000 clones, 92% of them found once; the top ten carry 5.5% to 6%. Trimming at V came to 4 bases and at J to 4 bases, leaving 2 bases not matched to a gene. From germline, CDR1 is ENHRY and CDR2 SYGVKD. This CDR3 has 15 residues. The specimen was peripheral blood. This sequence was found in a human donor in a cohort sampled during active COVID-19. This sequence joins TRBV10-3 and TRBJ2-1, with 12 nucleotides matching TRBD2. This CDR3 reads CAISGGTSGYNEQFF. Here the CDR3 DNA reads TGTGCCATCAGTGGTGGGACTAGCGGGTACAATGAGCAGTTCTTC.